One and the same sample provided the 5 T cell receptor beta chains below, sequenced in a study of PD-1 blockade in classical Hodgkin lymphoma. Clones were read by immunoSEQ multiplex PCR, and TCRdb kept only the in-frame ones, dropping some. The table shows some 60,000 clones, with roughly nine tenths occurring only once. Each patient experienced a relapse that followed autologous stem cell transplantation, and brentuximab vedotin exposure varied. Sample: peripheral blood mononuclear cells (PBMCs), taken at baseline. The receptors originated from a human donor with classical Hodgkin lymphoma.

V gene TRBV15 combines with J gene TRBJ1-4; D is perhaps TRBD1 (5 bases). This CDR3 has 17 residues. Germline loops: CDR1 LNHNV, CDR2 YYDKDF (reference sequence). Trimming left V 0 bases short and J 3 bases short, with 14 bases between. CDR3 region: CATSRDGVPGPNEKLFF. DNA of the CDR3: TGTGCCACCAGCAGAGATGGGGTGCCGGGACCTAATGAAAAACTGTTTTTT.

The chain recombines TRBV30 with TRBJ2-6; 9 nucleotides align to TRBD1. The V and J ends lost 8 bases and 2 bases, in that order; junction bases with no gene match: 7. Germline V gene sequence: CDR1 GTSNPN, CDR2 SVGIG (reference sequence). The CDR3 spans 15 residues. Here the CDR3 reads CALPGQGPGANVLTF. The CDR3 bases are TGTGCCCTACCGGGACAGGGACCTGGGGCCAACGTCCTGACTTTC.

CDR3 DNA: TGTGCCAGCAGCTTAGCGGCGCGGGAAGATACGCAGTATTTT. This codes for CASSLAAREDTQYF. This chain connects TRBV7-9 to TRBJ2-3; D is possibly TRBD2 (6 bases). CDR1 is SEHNR and CDR2 is FQNEAQ in the germline V gene (reference sequence). V lost 0 bases and J 5 bases, leaving 9 bases between the germline ends. The CDR3 has 14 residues.

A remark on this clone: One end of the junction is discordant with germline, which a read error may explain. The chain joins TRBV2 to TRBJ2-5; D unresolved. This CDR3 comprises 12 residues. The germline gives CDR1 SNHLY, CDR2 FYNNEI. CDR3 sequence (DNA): TGTGCCAGCAGCGCGCTCCAAGGGACCCAGTACTTC. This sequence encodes CASSALQGTQYF. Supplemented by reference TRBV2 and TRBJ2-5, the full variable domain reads EPEVTQTPSHQVTQMGQEVILRCVPISNHLYFYWYRQILGQKVEFLVSFYNNEISEKSEIFDDQFSVERPDGSNFTLKIRSTKLEDSAMYFCASSALQGTQYFGPGTRLLVL.

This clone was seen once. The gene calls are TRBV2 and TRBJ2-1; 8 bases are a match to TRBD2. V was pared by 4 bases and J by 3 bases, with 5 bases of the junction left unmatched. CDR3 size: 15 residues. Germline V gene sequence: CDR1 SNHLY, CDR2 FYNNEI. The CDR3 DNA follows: TGTGCCAGCAGTGTCGAGCGGGGGAACTACAATGAGCAGTTCTTC. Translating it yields CASSVERGNYNEQFF.